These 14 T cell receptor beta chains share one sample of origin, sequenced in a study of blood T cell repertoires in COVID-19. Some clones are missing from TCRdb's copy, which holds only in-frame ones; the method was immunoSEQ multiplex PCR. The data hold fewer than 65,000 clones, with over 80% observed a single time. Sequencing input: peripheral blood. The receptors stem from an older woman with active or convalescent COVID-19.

Here the CDR3 reads CASSYLSAPMSGYTF. The CDR3 DNA reads as TGTGCCAGCAGTTACCTCTCCGCGCCCATGAGTGGCTACACCTTC. This chain links TRBV6-5 with TRBJ1-2; unclear D gene. The germline V and J ends were trimmed by 2 bases and 7 bases, with 17 bases remaining between them. Germline values: CDR1 MNHEY, CDR2 SVGAGI. This CDR3 contains 15 residues.

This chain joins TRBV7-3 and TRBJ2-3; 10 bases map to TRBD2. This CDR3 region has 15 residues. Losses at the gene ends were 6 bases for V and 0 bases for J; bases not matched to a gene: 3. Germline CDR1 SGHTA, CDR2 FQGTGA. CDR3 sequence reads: CASRPTSGSTDTQYF. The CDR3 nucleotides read TGTGCCAGCAGGCCGACTAGCGGGAGCACAGATACGCAGTATTTT.

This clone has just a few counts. CDR3 DNA: TGTGCCATCAGTGAGCTCCAGACAGGAGGCTACTATGGCTACACCTTC. Protein product: CAISELQTGGYYGYTF. This chain links TRBV10-3 with TRBJ1-2; D may be TRBD1 (6 bases). V was cut by 2 bases and J by 3 bases, with 16 bases left in between. In germline, CDR1 is ENHRY, CDR2 SYGVKD. The CDR3 runs 16 residues.

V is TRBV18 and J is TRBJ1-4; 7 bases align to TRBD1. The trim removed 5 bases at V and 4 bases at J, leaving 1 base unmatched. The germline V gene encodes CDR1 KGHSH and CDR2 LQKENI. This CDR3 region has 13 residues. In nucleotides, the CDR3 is TGTGCCAGCTCAACAGGGGTTAATGAAAAACTGTTTTTT. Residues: CASSTGVNEKLFF.

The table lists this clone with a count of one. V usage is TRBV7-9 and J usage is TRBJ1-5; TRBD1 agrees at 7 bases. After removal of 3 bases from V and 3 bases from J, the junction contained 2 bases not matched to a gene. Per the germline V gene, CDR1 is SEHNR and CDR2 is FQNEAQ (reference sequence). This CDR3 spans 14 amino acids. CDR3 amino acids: CASSLTGNNQPQHF. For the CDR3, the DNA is TGTGCCAGCAGCTTGACAGGGAACAATCAGCCCCAGCATTTT.

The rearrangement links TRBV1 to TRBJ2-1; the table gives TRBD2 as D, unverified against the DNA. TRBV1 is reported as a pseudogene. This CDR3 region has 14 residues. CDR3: CTSSKREEDNEQFF. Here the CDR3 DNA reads TGCACCAGCAGTAAGCGGGAGGAGGACAATGAGCAGTTCTTC.

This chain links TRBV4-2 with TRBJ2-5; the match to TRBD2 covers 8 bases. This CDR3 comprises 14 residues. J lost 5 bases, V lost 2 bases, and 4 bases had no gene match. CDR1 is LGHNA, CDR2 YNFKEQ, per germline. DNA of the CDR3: TGTGCCAGCAGCCAACGGGAGGGGGGGGAGACCCAGTACTTC. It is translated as CASSQREGGETQYF.

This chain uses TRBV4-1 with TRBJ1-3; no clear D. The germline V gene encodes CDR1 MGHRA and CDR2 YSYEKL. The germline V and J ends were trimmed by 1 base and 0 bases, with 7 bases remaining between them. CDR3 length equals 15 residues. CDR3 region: CASSQVTASGNTIYF. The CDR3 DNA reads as TGCGCCAGCAGCCAAGTTACAGCCTCTGGAAACACCATATATTTT.

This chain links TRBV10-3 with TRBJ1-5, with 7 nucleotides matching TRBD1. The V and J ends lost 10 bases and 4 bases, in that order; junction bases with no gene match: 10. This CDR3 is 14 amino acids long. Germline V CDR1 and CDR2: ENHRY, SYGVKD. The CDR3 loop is CATGRAGGNQPQHF. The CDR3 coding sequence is TGTGCCACCGGACGGGCAGGGGGAAATCAGCCCCAGCATTTT.

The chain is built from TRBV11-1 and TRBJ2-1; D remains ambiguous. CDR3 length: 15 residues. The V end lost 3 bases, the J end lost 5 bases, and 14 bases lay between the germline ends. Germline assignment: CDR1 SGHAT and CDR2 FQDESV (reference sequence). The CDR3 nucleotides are TGTGCCAGCAGCTTTGAGTACCCTTTGGACAATGAGCAGTTCTTC. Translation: CASSFEYPLDNEQFF. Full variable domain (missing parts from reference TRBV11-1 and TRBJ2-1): EAEVAQSPRYKITEKSQAVAFWCDPISGHATLYWYRQILGQGPELLVQFQDESVVDDSQLPKDRFSAERLKGVDSTLKIQPAELGDSAMYLCASSFEYPLDNEQFFGPGTRLTVL.

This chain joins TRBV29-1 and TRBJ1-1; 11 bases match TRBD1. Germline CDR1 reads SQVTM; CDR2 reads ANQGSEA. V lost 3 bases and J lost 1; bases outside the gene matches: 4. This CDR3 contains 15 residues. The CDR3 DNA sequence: TGCAGCGTTGAGCCCGGGACAGGGGGGAACACTGAAGCTTTCTTT. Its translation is CSVEPGTGGNTEAFF.

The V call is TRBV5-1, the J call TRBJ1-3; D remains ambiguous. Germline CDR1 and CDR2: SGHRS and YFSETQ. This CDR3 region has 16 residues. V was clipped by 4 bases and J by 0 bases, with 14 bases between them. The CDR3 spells CASSRDTVHSGNTIYF. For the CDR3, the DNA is TGCGCCAGCAGCCGAGATACAGTCCACTCTGGAAACACCATATATTTT.

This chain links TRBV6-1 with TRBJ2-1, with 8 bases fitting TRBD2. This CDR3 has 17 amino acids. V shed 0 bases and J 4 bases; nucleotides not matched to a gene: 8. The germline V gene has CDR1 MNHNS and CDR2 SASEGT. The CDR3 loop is CASSEAPGRGEYNEQFF. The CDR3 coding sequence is TGTGCCAGCAGTGAAGCCCCCGGGCGGGGGGAGTACAATGAGCAGTTCTTC.

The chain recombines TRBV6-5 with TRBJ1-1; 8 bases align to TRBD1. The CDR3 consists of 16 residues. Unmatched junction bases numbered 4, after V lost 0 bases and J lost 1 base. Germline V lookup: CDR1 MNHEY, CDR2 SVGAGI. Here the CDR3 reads CASSYSSTGGNTEAFF. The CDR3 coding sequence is TGTGCCAGCAGTTACTCGTCCACAGGGGGGAACACTGAAGCTTTCTTT.